These 5 T cell receptor beta chains originate from one sample sequenced in a study of blood T cell repertoires in COVID-19. Produced via immunoSEQ multiplex PCR; TCRdb's table is partial and in-frame only. The sample gives around 40,000 clones, 75% to 95% of which show up once; 4.5% to 7% is in the top ten. Sequencing used peripheral blood. The origin of the receptors is a woman older than 75 with acute or convalescent COVID-19.

V gene TRBV5-1 combines with J gene TRBJ2-3; TRBD1 aligns across 7 bases. Germline lookup yields CDR1 SGHRS and CDR2 YFSETQ. This CDR3 spans 15 amino acids. The trim removed 4 bases at V and 0 bases at J, leaving 5 bases unmatched. In DNA, the CDR3 is TGCGCCAGCAGCGGCGACAGGGACAGCACAGATACGCAGTATTTT. This gives the protein CASSGDRDSTDTQYF. Full variable domain (rest looked up from reference TRBV5-1 and TRBJ2-3): KAGVTQTPRYLIKTRGQQVTLSCSPISGHRSVSWYQQTPGQGLQFLFEYFSETQRNKGNFPGRFSGRQFSNSRSEMNVSTLELGDSALYLCASSGDRDSTDTQYFGPGTRLTVL.

This clone appeared a few times. This chain uses TRBV4-1 with TRBJ1-2, with D unresolved. This CDR3 has 16 residues. The germline V gene encodes CDR1 MGHRA and CDR2 YSYEKL. V was cut by 0 bases and J by 0 bases, with 11 bases left in between. CDR3 protein: CASSQDLIRANYGYTF. The CDR3 coding sequence is TGCGCCAGCAGCCAAGATTTGATTCGAGCTAACTATGGCTACACCTTC.

The chain is built from TRBV24-1 and TRBJ2-1, with 15 positions matching TRBD2. Germline CDR1 reads KGHDR; CDR2 reads SFDVKD. V lost 3 bases and J lost 13; bases outside the gene matches: 6. CDR3 length: 15 residues. The CDR3 DNA reads as TGTGCCACCAGTGATGTGGGACTAGCGGGGGGCGAACAGTTCTTC. It is translated as CATSDVGLAGGEQFF.

The chain uses TRBV7-2 and TRBJ1-6; TRBD1 agrees at 10 bases. The CDR3 loop spans 13 amino acids. V trimming: 8 bases; J trimming: 8 bases; junction bases outside the gene matches: 3. Looked up from germline, CDR1 is SGHTA and CDR2 is FQGNSA. This CDR3 is CASGGQGDSPLHF. In DNA, the CDR3 is TGTGCCAGCGGCGGACAGGGGGATTCACCCCTCCACTTT.

On this clone: Other DNA sequences in this sample translate to the same CDR3. The chain carries TRBV5-1 and TRBJ2-1; tentatively, D is TRBD2 (6 bases). The CDR3 totals 15 residues. Trimming stripped 2 bases from V and 0 bases from J, with 9 bases between. Per the germline V gene, CDR1 is SGHRS and CDR2 is YFSETQ. CDR3 bases: TGCGCCAGCAGCTTCGGGGGTAGCTCCTACAATGAGCAGTTCTTC. Translating it yields CASSFGGSSYNEQFF.